What follows are 11 T cell receptor beta chains derived from one specimen sequenced in a study of T cells after yellow fever vaccination. From the 5' RACE reads, TCRdb called clonotypes with MiXCR, one entry per CDR3 protein. This table has 310,000 or so distinct CDR3 sequences, around 4% appearing once. Sequencing used PBMCs, obtained on the day of the yellow fever booster vaccination. All receptors come from a young man who received the YFV17D yellow fever vaccine.

V gene TRBV12-3 or TRBV12-4 combines with J gene TRBJ1-2; 8 bases match TRBD1. The length of the CDR3 is 12 residues. The V and J ends lost 7 bases and 4 bases, in that order; junction bases with no gene match: 2. The CDR3 loop reads CASKDRAYGYTF. CDR3 sequence (DNA): TGTGCCAGCAAGGACAGGGCCTATGGCTACACCTTC.

This clonotype was counted many times. V and J are TRBV4-3 and TRBJ1-1; D is undetermined. The V end was cut by 1 base, the J end by 1 base, with 7 bases between. The CDR3 is 14 residues long. Germline CDR1 LGHNA, CDR2 YSLEER. The CDR3 DNA follows: TGCGCCAGCAGCCAAGGAGGCCAGAACACTGAAGCTTTCTTT. Protein sequence: CASSQGGQNTEAFF.

V usage is TRBV10-3 and J usage is TRBJ2-2; 7 bases line up with TRBD2. CDR3 length: 16 amino acids. In germline, CDR1 is ENHRY, CDR2 SYGVKD. V shed 3 bases, J shed 1 base, and the junction held 5 bases outside the gene matches. The CDR3 bases are TGTGCCATCAGTGATTCAGCGGGGCAGAACACCGGGGAGCTGTTTTTT. It yields the protein CAISDSAGQNTGELFF.

The chain couples TRBV20-1 to TRBJ2-4, with TRBD2 as a possible D gene (5 bases). Germline loops: CDR1 DFQATT, CDR2 SNEGSKA (reference sequence). Deletions cut 6 bases from V and 0 bases from J, with 9 bases between. The CDR3 length is 13 residues. The CDR3 protein is CSAKGLAKNIQYF. In DNA form, the CDR3 reads TGCAGTGCCAAAGGACTAGCCAAAAACATTCAGTACTTC.

The table lists this clonotype with many counts. V is TRBV15 and J is TRBJ1-4; 10 nucleotides align to TRBD1. The germline V gene has CDR1 LNHNV and CDR2 YYDKDF (reference sequence). V was clipped by 0 bases and J by 6 bases; unmatched bases: 7. The CDR3 spans 17 residues. The CDR3: CATSRDLGQGFDEKLFF. In nucleotides, the CDR3 is TGTGCCACCAGCAGAGATTTGGGACAGGGGTTCGATGAAAAACTGTTTTTT.

This clonotype was detected ten times or more. The rearrangement uses TRBV7-2 and TRBJ2-1, with 7 bases aligning to TRBD1. The CDR3 is 12 residues long. V lost 8 bases and J lost 6; bases outside the gene matches: 4. CDR1 is SGHTA, CDR2 FQGNSA, per germline. The CDR3 coding sequence is TGTGCCAGCCGGACAGGCCCCAATGAGCAGTTCTTC. Translation gives CASRTGPNEQFF.

CDR3 residues: CASYSHDQETQYF. The CDR3 nucleotides are TGCGCCAGCTATTCACACGACCAAGAGACCCAGTACTTC. The chain joins TRBV5-1 to TRBJ2-5, with D uncertain. The ends were cut back, 7 bases at V and 0 bases at J, with 10 bases in the middle. Germline loops: CDR1 SGHRS, CDR2 YFSETQ. This CDR3 is 13 amino acids long.

This clonotype was recorded at least ten times. The chain combines TRBV7-2 with TRBJ2-3; D may be TRBD1 (5 bases). CDR1 and CDR2 (germline): SGHTA, FQGNSA. CDR3 size: 15 residues. V lost 5 bases and J 6 bases, leaving 18 bases between the germline ends. The CDR3 DNA follows: TGTGCCAGCAGCCCTTCCAGGGTGACGTCGGATACGCAGTATTTT. Its protein is CASSPSRVTSDTQYF.

At least ten counts were recorded for this clonotype. The rearrangement joins TRBV7-9 to TRBJ2-7, with D possibly being TRBD1 (6 bases). The V end lost 6 bases, the J end lost 3 bases, and 12 bases lay between the germline ends. CDR1 and CDR2 (germline): SEHNR, FQNEAQ (reference sequence). The CDR3 totals 13 residues. As DNA, the CDR3 is TGTGCCAGCAGGTCCGCAGGGGACTACGAGCAGTACTTC. Its protein is CASRSAGDYEQYF.

This clonotype occurred a few times. The genes are TRBV7-2 and TRBJ2-3; a weak D match, TRBD2 (6 bases). This CDR3 has 14 amino acids. The germline V gene encodes CDR1 SGHTA and CDR2 FQGNSA. Trimming pared 2 bases from V and 6 bases from J, leaving 12 bases between. The CDR3 region has the DNA TGTGCCAGCAGCTTACAGCGGGTACACGATACGCAGTATTTT. Its translation is CASSLQRVHDTQYF. Using reference TRBV7-2 and TRBJ2-3 for the parts outside the CDR3, the full variable domain is GAGVSQSPSNKVTEKGKDVELRCDPISGHTALYWYRQSLGQGLEFLIYFQGNSAPDKSGLPSDRFSAERTGGSVSTLTIQRTQQEDSAVYLCASSLQRVHDTQYFGPGTRLTVL.

The chain combines TRBV28 with TRBJ2-2; no firm D call. The germline gives CDR1 MDHEN, CDR2 SYDVKM. The CDR3 is 12 amino acids. The CDR3 sequence: CGRSLVTGELFF. The CDR3 bases are TGTGGCAGGAGTTTGGTGACCGGGGAGCTGTTTTTT.